This TCR beta chain came from a study of technical replicates of blood from several donors. TCRdb's copy holds only in-frame clones and misses some; the assay was immunoSEQ multiplex PCR. Altogether 50,000 to 55,000 clones are present, roughly 84% being singletons, with the ten largest covering less than 6.5%. After removal of 5 bases from V and 0 bases from J, the junction contained 9 bases not matched to a gene. The CDR3 loop spans 16 amino acids. Germline CDR1 and CDR2: LNHDA and SQIVND (reference sequence). The sequencing input was PBMCs. The receptor's source is a human donor in good health. Some clones in this sample may be carry-over from other donors' samples. V is TRBV19 and J is TRBJ1-2, with TRBD1 identical over 7 bases. The CDR3 DNA reads as TGTGCCAGTAGTCCCGGGGACAGACCCACTAACTATGGCTACACCTTC. Amino acid sequence: CASSPGDRPTNYGYTF.